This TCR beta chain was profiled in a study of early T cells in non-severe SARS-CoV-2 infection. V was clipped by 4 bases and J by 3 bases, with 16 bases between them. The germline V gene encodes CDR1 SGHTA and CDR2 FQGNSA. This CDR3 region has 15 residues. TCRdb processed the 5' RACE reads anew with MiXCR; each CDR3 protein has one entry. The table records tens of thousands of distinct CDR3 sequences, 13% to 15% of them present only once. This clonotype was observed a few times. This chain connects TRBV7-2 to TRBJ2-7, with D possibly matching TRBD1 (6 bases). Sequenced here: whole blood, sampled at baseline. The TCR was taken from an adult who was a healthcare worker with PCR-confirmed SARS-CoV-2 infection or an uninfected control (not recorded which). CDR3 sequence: CASSSQPGQDYEQYF. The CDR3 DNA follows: TGTGCCAGCAGCTCCCAGCCGGGACAAGACTACGAGCAGTACTTC.